This T cell receptor (beta chain) was observed in a study of tumor and adjacent non-tumor tissue in lung cancer. As for the study in general: The patients, roughly 9 men and 5 women, were about 31 to 80 with stage I to III disease. Samples averaged about 4.3 million productive TCRbeta reads each. Study observations and caveats: Patients with more diverse tumor TCRs had worse survival.

The template was RNA from unsorted bulk tissue. The library came from three nested PCR rounds adapted from ARM-PCR protocols. TCRdb re-analysed the multiplex PCR reads in MiXCR, keeping a single row per CDR3 protein. The sample consists of approximately 140,000 distinct CDR3 sequences, around 60% of them appearing once. Notes on this clonotype: Its matching antigen is unknown. The conserved final phenylalanine or tryptophan is absent from the CDR3, which likely points to a read error.

Sequenced sample: lung tumor tissue. The clonotype was recovered from a man between 60 and 75 years old with small cell lung cancer.

The DNA of the CDR3 is TGTGCCAGCAGCTTCGCTCGGGTCCGAGGAAGCGGTGAGCAGTTCCTC. It codes for CASSFARVRGSGEQFL. The chain joins TRBV11-2 to TRBJ2-1; weak D call: TRBD2 (5 bases). There are 16 residues in the CDR3. V was pared by 3 bases and J by 9 bases, with 21 bases between. Germline loops: CDR1 SGHAT, CDR2 FQNNGV.